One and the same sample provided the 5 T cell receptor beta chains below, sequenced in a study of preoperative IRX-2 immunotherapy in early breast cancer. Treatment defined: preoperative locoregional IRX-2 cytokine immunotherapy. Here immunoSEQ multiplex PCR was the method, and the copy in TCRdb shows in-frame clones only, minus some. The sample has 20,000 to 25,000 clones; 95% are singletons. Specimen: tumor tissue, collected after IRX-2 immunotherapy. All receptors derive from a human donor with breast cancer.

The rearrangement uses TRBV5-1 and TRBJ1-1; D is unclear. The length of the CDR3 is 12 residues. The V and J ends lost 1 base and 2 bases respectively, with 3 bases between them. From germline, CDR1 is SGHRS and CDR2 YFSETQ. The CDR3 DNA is TGCGCCAGCAGCTTGCAAAACACTGAAGCTTTCTTT. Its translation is CASSLQNTEAFF.

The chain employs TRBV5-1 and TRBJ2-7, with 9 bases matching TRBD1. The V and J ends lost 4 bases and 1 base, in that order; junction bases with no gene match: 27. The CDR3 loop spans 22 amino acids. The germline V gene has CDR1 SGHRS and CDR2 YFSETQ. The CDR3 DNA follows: TGCGCCAGCAGCAACCCGGGACAGGGCGGTGACAATCTTCTTAAATCTTCCTACGAGCAGTACTTC. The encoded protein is CASSNPGQGGDNLLKSSYEQYF.

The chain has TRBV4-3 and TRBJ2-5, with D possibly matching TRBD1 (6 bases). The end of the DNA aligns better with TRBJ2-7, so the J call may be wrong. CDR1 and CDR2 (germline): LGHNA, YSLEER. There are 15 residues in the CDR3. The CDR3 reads CASSQDTTGQYEQYF. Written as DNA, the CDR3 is TGCGCCAGCAGCCAGGACACGACAGGCCAATACGAGCAGTACTTC.

The CDR3 here is CASSPDRDQPQHF. The CDR3 DNA sequence: TGTGCCAGCTCACCAGACAGGGATCAGCCCCAGCATTTT. The chain combines TRBV18 with TRBJ1-5; 7 nucleotides agree with TRBD1. The CDR3 has 13 residues. Germline values: CDR1 KGHSH, CDR2 LQKENI. The V and J ends lost 2 bases and 5 bases, in that order; junction bases with no gene match: 0.

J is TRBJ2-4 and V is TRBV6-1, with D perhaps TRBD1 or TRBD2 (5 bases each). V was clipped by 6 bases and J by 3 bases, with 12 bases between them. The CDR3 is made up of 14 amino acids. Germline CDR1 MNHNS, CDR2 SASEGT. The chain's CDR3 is CASRAGTVKNIQYF. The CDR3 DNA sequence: TGTGCCAGCAGGGCTGGGACGGTCAAAAACATTCAGTACTTC.